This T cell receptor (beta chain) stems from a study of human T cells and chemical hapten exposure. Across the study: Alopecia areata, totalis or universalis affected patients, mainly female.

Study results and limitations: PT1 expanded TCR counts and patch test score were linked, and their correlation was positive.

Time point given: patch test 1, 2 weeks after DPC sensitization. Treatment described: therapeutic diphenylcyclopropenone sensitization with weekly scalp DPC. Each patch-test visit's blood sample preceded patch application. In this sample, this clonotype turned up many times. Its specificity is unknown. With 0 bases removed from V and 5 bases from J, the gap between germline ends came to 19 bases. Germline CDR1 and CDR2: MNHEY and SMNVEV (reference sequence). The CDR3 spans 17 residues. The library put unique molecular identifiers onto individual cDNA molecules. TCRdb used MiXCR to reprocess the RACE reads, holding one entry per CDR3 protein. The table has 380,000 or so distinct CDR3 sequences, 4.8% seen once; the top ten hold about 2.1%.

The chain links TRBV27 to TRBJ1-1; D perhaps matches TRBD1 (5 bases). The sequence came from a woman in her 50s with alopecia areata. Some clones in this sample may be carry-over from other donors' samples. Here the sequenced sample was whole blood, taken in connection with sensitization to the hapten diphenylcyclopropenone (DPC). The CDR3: CASSLSAGLRGGTEAFF. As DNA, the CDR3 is TGTGCCAGCAGTTTATCGGCGGGTTTAAGGGGAGGGACTGAAGCTTTCTTT.